This T cell receptor (beta chain) was identified in a study of T-cell memory formation after mild COVID-19. Whole-study results and caveats: The pre-infection memory compartment contained some responding clones, suggesting cross-reactive memory joined.

This CDR3 is built from 16 residues. Unmatched junction bases numbered 11, after V lost 4 bases and J lost 1 base. Germline loops: CDR1 SGHKS, CDR2 YYEKEE (reference sequence). TCRdb re-derived calls from the 5' RACE reads in MiXCR, one entry per CDR3 protein. The sample includes about 610,000 distinct CDR3 sequences, 15% to 20% of them seen just once. This clonotype was counted only a few times. Its antigen is currently unknown. The receptor was isolated from an adult woman who had mild COVID-19 (a few samples of this study predate the infection). Cell type and time point are not known. The chain is built from TRBV5-5 and TRBJ2-7, with TRBD2 matching over 7 bases. The sequenced material came from PBMCs or a T cell subset sorted from them (not recorded which). The CDR3 coding sequence is TGTGCCAGCAGCACAACCGGGGGGTGGGAGTCCTACGAGCAGTACTTC. Amino acid sequence: CASSTTGGWESYEQYF.